These 10 T cell receptor beta chains originate from one sample sequenced in a study of blood T cell repertoires in COVID-19. TCRdb's copy holds only in-frame clones and misses some; the assay was immunoSEQ multiplex PCR. This sample carries approximately 82,000 clones, around 83% of them seen once, and the ten largest clones take more than 15%. Input material: peripheral blood. The receptor set was obtained from a woman in her sixties or seventies with acute or convalescent COVID-19.

V gene TRBV19 combines with J gene TRBJ1-2; possibly TRBD1 for D (5 bases). The V and J ends lost 9 bases and 6 bases respectively, with 11 bases between them. CDR3 length: 11 amino acids. The germline V gene has CDR1 LNHDA and CDR2 SQIVND (reference sequence). This CDR3 reads CASRVTDGYTF. CDR3 sequence (DNA): TGTGCCAGCAGGGTTACGGATGGCTACACCTTC.

The V call is TRBV5-5, the J call TRBJ1-5; D might be TRBD1 (6 bases). The length of the CDR3 is 15 residues. The V gene's germline CDR1 is SGHKS and CDR2 YYEKEE (reference sequence). Trimming stripped 6 bases from V and 0 bases from J, with 13 bases between. This CDR3 is CASTRGGASNQPQHF. The CDR3 DNA is TGTGCCAGCACCCGGGGGGGGGCTAGCAATCAGCCCCAGCATTTT.

V is TRBV10-3 and J is TRBJ2-5, with D unclear. The CDR3 extends over 12 amino acids. Germline V lookup: CDR1 ENHRY, CDR2 SYGVKD. V was trimmed by 2 bases and J by 5 bases, leaving 6 bases between them. In DNA, the CDR3 is TGTGCCATCAGTGAGCGTTCGGAGACCCAGTACTTC. Amino acids: CAISERSETQYF.

This clone appeared a few times. The chain is built from TRBV9 and TRBJ2-3, with 7 bases that match TRBD2. From germline, CDR1 is SGDLS and CDR2 YYNGEE. CDR3 size: 16 residues. V was pared by 0 bases and J by 3 bases, with 7 bases of the junction left unmatched. In nucleotides, the CDR3 is TGTGCCAGCAGCGTAGACGAGGGAGGGCATACAGATACGCAGTATTTT. This codes for CASSVDEGGHTDTQYF.

The chain couples TRBV28 to TRBJ2-7; perhaps TRBD2 as D (6 bases). This CDR3 is 13 amino acids long. V was cut by 7 bases and J by 6 bases, with 16 bases left in between. Germline V gene sequence: CDR1 MDHEN, CDR2 SYDVKM. The CDR3 protein is CASTIASVREQYF. DNA of the CDR3: TGTGCCAGCACCATCGCTAGCGTTCGCGAGCAGTACTTC. Looking up the rest from reference TRBV28 and TRBJ2-7 gives the full variable domain: DVKVTQSSRYLVKRTGEKVFLECVQDMDHENMFWYRQDPGLGLRLIYFSYDVKMKEKGDIPEGYSVSREKKERFSLILESASTNQTSMYLCASTIASVREQYFGPGTRLTVT.

This chain joins TRBV5-1 and TRBJ1-2; D remains ambiguous. The CDR3 loop spans 16 amino acids. Germline CDR1 SGHRS, CDR2 YFSETQ. V was clipped by 2 bases and J by 4 bases, with 18 bases between them. The CDR3 nucleotides read TGCGCCAGCAGCTTCACCCCGGGCGGGGAAGCCTATGGCTACACCTTC. It translates to CASSFTPGGEAYGYTF. Using reference TRBV5-1 and TRBJ1-2 for the parts outside the CDR3, the full variable domain is KAGVTQTPRYLIKTRGQQVTLSCSPISGHRSVSWYQQTPGQGLQFLFEYFSETQRNKGNFPGRFSGRQFSNSRSEMNVSTLELGDSALYLCASSFTPGGEAYGYTFGSGTRLTVV.

The rearrangement uses TRBV19 and TRBJ1-2; D is perhaps TRBD1 (5 bases). The V and J ends lost 7 bases and 3 bases respectively, with 15 bases between them. The CDR3 contains 14 residues. Germline V lookup: CDR1 LNHDA, CDR2 SQIVND (reference sequence). CDR3 loop: CASNAGLNYYGYTF. For the CDR3, the DNA is TGTGCCAGTAACGCAGGGCTAAACTACTATGGCTACACCTTC. The full variable domain, its missing parts supplied by reference TRBV19 and TRBJ1-2, is DGGITQSPKYLFRKEGQNVTLSCEQNLNHDAMYWYRQDPGQGLRLIYYSQIVNDFQKGDIAEGYSVSREKKESFPLTVTSAQKNPTAFYLCASNAGLNYYGYTFGSGTRLTVV.

This chain joins TRBV21-1 and TRBJ1-1. TRBV21-1 is assigned pseudogene status. This CDR3 comprises 15 residues. The chain's CDR3 is CASGGGWAAVGEAFF. In DNA form, the CDR3 reads TGTGCCAGCGGCGGAGGGTGGGCCGCCGTGGGTGAAGCTTTCTTT.

This sequence joins TRBV6-5 and TRBJ1-5; the D gene is possibly TRBD1 (5 bases). Trimming cost V 9 bases and J 3 bases, with 12 bases left between them. Germline V gene data show CDR1 as MNHEY and CDR2 as SVGAGI. This CDR3 is 13 amino acids long. CDR3 bases: TGTGCCAGTGGGGCAGATCCCAATCAGCCCCAGCATTTT. Residues: CASGADPNQPQHF.

The gene calls are TRBV24-1 and TRBJ2-1; 7 positions match TRBD2. Per the germline V gene, CDR1 is KGHDR and CDR2 is SFDVKD. The junction had 5 bases not matched to a gene; V was cut back by 0 bases and J by 4 bases. The CDR3 length is 16 residues. For the CDR3, the DNA is TGTGCCACCAGTGATTTGCGGGCTAGCGGATACAATGAGCAGTTCTTC. Residues: CATSDLRASGYNEQFF.